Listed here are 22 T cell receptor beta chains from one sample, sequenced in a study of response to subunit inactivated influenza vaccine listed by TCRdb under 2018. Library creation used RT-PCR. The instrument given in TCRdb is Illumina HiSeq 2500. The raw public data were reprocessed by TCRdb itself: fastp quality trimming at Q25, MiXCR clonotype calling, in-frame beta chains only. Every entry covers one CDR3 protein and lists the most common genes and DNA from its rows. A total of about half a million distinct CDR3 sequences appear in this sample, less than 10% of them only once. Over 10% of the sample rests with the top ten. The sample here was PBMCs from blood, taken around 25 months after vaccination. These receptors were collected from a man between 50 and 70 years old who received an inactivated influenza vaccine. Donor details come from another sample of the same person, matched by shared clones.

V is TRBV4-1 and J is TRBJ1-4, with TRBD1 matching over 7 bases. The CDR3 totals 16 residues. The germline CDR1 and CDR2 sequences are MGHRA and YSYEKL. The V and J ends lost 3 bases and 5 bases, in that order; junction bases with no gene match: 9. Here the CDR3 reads CASSQLGGTVNEKLFF. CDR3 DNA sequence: TGCGCCAGCAGCCAGCTAGGAGGGACAGTAAATGAAAAACTGTTTTTT.

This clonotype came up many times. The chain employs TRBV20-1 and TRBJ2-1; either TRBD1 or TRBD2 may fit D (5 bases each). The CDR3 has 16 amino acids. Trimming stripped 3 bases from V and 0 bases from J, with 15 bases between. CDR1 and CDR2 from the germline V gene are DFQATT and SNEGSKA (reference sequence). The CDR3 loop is CSARRSGRSSYNEQFF. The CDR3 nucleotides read TGCAGTGCTAGGAGGTCGGGACGATCCTCCTACAATGAGCAGTTCTTC.

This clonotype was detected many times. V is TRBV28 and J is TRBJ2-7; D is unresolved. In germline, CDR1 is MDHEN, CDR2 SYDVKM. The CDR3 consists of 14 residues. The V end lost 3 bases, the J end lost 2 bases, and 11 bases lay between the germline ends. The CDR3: CASSFLGAAYEQYF. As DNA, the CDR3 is TGTGCCAGCAGTTTCCTGGGTGCGGCCTACGAGCAGTACTTC. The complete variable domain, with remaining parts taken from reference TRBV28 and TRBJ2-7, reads DVKVTQSSRYLVKRTGEKVFLECVQDMDHENMFWYRQDPGLGLRLIYFSYDVKMKEKGDIPEGYSVSREKKERFSLILESASTNQTSMYLCASSFLGAAYEQYFGPGTRLTVT.

The CDR3 is CASSHLGETYEQYF. The DNA of the CDR3 is TGTGCCAGCAGTCACCTTGGGGAGACTTACGAGCAGTACTTC. The chain employs TRBV12-3 or TRBV12-4 and TRBJ2-7, with D possibly being TRBD2 (5 bases). The CDR3 is 14 residues long. Trimming cost V 5 bases and J 4 bases, with 15 bases left between them.

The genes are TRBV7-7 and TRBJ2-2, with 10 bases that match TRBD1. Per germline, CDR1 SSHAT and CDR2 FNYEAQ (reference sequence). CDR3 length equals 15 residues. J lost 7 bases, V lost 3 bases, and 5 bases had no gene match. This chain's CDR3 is CASSLAGQGIGELFF. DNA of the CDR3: TGTGCCAGCAGCTTGGCGGGACAGGGGATCGGGGAGCTGTTTTTT.

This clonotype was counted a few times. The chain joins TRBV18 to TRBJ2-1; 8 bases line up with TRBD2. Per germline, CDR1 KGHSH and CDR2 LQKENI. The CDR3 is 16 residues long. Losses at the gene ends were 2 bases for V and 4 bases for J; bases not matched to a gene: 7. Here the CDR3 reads CASSPKLAATYNEQFF. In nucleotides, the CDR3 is TGTGCCAGCTCACCAAAACTAGCGGCAACTTACAATGAGCAGTTCTTC.

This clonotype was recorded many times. The CDR3 spells CSVGPQGEETQYF. The CDR3 DNA is TGCAGCGTTGGTCCGCAGGGGGAGGAGACCCAGTACTTC. This chain connects TRBV29-1 to TRBJ2-5, with 7 positions matching TRBD1. Germline loops: CDR1 SQVTM, CDR2 ANQGSEA. The CDR3 is 13 residues long. V dropped 4 bases and J dropped 5; count of bases not matched to a gene: 7. The whole variable domain, remainder taken from reference TRBV29-1 and TRBJ2-5, is SAVISQKPSRDICQRGTSLTIQCQVDSQVTMMFWYRQQPGQSLTLIATANQGSEATYESGFVIDKFPISRPNLTFSTLTVSNMSPEDSSIYLCSVGPQGEETQYFGPGTRLLVL.

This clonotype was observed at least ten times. The CDR3 region has the DNA TGCAGCGGTATACTAGCGGGGGAATACAATGAGCAGTTCTTC. Translating it yields CSGILAGEYNEQFF. The V call is TRBV29-1, the J call TRBJ2-1; 11 nucleotides line up with TRBD2. Per germline, CDR1 SQVTM and CDR2 ANQGSEA. There are 14 residues in the CDR3. V was pared by 7 bases and J by 4 bases, with 6 bases of the junction left unmatched.

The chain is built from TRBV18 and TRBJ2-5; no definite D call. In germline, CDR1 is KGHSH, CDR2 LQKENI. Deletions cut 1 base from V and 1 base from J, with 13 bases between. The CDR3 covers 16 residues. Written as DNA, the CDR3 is TGTGCCAGCTCACCACGTTCGGCGGCGGTCCAAGAGACCCAGTACTTC. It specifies CASSPRSAAVQETQYF.

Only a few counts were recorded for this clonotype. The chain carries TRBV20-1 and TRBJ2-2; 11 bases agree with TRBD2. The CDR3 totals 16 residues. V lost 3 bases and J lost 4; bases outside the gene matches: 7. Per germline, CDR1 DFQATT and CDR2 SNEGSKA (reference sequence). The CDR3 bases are TGCAGTGCTAGGGTAGCGGGAGGGCCGGGCACCGGGGAGCTGTTTTTT. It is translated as CSARVAGGPGTGELFF.

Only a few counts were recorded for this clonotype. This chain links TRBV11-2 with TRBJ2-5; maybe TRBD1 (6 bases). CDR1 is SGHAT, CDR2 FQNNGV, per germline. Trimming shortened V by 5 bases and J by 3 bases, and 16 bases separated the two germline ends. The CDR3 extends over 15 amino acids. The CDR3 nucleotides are TGTGCCAGCAGCACGGAGGCAGGGGTAAAAGAGACCCAGTACTTC. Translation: CASSTEAGVKETQYF.

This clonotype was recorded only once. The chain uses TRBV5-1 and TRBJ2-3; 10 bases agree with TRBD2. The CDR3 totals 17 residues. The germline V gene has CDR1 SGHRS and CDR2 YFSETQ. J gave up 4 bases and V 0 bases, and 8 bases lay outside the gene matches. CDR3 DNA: TGCGCCAGCAGCTTGGCGGCTAGCGGGAGTCTGCCAGATACGCAGTATTTT. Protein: CASSLAASGSLPDTQYF.

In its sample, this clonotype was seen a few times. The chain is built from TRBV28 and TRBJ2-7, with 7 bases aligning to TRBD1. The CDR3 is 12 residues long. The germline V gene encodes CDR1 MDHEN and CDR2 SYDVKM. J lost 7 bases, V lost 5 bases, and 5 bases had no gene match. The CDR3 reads CASSGTALEQYF. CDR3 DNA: TGTGCCAGCAGTGGGACAGCCCTAGAGCAGTACTTC.

CDR3 region: CASSPTCGGRDITDTQYF. The CDR3 coding sequence is TGTGCCAGCAGTCCGACTTGCGGAGGACGAGATATTACAGATACGCAGTATTTT. The rearrangement joins TRBV6-1 to TRBJ2-3, with D possibly TRBD2 on 5 matching bases. Between the trimmed V and J ends, which lost 5 bases and 3 bases, there was a span of 24 bases. The germline V gene encodes CDR1 MNHNS and CDR2 SASEGT. The CDR3 loop spans 18 amino acids.

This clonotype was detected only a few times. In DNA, the CDR3 is TGTGCCATCAGTGAGACGGCGGGAGGTAACGAGCAGTACTTC. As protein: CAISETAGGNEQYF. J is TRBJ2-7 and V is TRBV10-3, with 8 nucleotides matching TRBD2. Germline lookup yields CDR1 ENHRY and CDR2 SYGVKD. CDR3 size: 14 residues. With V trimmed by 2 bases and J by 5 bases, 5 bases remained unmatched.

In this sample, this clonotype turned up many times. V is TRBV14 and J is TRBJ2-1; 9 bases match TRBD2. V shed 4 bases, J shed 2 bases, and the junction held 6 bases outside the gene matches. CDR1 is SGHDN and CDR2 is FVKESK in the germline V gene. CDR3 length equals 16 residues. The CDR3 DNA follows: TGTGCCAGCAGCCTCTCCCCTAGCGGGGCCTACAATGAGCAGTTCTTC. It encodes CASSLSPSGAYNEQFF.

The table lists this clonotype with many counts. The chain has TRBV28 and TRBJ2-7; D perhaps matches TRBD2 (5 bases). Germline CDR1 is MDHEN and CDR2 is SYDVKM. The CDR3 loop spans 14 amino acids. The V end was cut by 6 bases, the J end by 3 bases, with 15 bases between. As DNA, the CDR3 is TGTGCCAGCAGCCCCTTCTTGGCGGGCTACGAGCAGTACTTC. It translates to CASSPFLAGYEQYF.

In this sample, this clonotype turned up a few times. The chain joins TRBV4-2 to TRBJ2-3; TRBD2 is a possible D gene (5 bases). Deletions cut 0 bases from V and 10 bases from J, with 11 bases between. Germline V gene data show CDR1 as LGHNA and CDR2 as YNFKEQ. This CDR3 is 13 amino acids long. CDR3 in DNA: TGTGCCAGCAGCCAAGAGGGCTCCGGGGCGCAGTATTTT. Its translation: CASSQEGSGAQYF.

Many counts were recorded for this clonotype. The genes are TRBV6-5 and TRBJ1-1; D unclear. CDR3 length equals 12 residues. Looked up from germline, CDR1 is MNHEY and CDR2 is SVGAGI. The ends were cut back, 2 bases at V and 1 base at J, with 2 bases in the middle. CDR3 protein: CASSYRNTEAFF. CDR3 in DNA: TGTGCCAGCAGTTACCGGAACACTGAAGCTTTCTTT.

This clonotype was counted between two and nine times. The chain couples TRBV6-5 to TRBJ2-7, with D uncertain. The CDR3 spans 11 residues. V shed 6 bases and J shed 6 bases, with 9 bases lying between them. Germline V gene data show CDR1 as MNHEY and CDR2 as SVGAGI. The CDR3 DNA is TGTGCCAGCAGATATGTGGGCGAGCAGTACTTC. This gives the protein CASRYVGEQYF.

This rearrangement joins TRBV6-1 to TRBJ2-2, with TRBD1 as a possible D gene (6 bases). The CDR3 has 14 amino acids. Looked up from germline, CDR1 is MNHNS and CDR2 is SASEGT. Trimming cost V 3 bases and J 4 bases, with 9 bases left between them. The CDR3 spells CASSEQGPTGELFF. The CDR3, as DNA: TGTGCCAGCAGTGAGCAGGGGCCCACCGGGGAGCTGTTTTTT.

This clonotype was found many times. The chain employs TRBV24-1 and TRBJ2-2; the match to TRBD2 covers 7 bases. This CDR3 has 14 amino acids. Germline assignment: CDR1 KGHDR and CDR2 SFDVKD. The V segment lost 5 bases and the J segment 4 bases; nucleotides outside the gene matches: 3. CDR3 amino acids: CATSVTSPTGELFF. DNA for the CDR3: TGTGCCACCAGTGTGACTAGCCCCACCGGGGAGCTGTTTTTT.